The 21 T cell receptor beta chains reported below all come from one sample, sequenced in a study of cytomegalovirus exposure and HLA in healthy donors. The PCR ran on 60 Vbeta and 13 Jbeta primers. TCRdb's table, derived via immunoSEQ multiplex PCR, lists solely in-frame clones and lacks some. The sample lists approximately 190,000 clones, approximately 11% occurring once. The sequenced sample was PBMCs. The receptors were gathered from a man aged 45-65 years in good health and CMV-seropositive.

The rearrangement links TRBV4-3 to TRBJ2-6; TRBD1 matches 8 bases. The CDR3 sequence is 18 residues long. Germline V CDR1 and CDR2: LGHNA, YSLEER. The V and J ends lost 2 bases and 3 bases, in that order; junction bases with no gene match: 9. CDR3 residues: CASSQFIDRGIGANVLTF. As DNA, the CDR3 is TGCGCCAGCAGCCAATTTATAGACAGGGGAATTGGGGCCAACGTCCTGACTTTC.

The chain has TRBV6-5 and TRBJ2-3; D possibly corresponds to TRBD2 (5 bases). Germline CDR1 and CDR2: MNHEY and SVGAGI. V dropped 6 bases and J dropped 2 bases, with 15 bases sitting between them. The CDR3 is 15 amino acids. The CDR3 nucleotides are TGTGCCAGCAGCCGAGGGCGACTCGTCACAGATACGCAGTATTTT. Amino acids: CASSRGRLVTDTQYF.

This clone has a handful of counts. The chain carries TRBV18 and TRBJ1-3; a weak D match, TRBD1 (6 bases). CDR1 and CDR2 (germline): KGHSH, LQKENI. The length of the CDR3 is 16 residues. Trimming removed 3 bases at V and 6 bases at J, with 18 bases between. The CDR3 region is CASSPIKGQSLNTIYF. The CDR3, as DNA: TGTGCCAGCTCACCCATAAAAGGACAGAGTCTAAACACCATATATTTT.

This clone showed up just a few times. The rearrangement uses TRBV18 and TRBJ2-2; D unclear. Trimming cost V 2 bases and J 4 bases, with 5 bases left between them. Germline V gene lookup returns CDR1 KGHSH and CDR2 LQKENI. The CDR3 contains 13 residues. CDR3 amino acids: CASSPIFTGELFF. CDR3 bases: TGTGCCAGCTCACCAATATTCACCGGGGAGCTGTTTTTT.

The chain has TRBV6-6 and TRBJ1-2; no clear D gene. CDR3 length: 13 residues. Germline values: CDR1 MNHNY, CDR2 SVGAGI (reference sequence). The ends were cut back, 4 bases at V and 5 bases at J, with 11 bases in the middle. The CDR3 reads CASSSHRVYGYTF. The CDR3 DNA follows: TGTGCCAGCAGTTCGCACCGGGTTTATGGCTACACCTTC.

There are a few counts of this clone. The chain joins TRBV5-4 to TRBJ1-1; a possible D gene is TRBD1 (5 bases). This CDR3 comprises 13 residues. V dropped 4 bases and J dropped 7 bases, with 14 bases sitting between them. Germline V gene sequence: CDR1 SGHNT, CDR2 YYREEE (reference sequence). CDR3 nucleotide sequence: TGTGCCAGCAGCCTGCAAGGAAGGGGTGAAGCTTTCTTT. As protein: CASSLQGRGEAFF.

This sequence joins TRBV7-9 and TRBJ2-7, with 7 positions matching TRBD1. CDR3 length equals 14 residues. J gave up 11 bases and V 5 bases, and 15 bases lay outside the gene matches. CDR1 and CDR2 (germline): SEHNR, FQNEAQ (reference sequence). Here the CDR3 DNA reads TGTGCCAGCAGCCAAGACAGGGCCCTTCTACGGGAGTACTTC. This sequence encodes CASSQDRALLREYF.

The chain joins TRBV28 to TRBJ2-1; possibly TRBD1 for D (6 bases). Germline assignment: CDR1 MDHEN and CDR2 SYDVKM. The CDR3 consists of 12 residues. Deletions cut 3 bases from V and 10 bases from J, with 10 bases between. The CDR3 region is CASSFQGLEQFF. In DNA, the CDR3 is TGTGCCAGCAGTTTTCAGGGGCTGGAGCAGTTCTTC.

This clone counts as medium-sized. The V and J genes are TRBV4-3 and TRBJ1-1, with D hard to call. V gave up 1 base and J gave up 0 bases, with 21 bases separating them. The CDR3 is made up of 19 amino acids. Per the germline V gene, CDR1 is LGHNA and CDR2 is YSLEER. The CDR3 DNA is TGCGCCAGCAGCCAAGTCTTGGCCCCGACTCCATTTATGAACACTGAAGCTTTCTTT. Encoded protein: CASSQVLAPTPFMNTEAFF.

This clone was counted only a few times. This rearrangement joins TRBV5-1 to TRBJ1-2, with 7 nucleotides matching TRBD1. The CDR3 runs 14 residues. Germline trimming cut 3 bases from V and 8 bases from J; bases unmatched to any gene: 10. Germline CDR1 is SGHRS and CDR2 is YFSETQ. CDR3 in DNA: TGCGCCAGCAGCTCGACAGGGAAGGGGACAGGCTACACCTTC. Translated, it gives CASSSTGKGTGYTF.

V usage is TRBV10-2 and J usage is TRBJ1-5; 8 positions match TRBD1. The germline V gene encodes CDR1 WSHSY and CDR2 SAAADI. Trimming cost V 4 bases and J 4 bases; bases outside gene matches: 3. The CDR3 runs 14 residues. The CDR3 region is CASSVDRVNQPQHF. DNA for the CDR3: TGCGCCAGCAGTGTGGACAGGGTGAATCAGCCCCAGCATTTT.

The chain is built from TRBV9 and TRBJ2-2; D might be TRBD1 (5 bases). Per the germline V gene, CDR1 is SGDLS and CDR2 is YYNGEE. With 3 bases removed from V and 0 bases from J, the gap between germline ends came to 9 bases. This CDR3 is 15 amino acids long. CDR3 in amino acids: CASSEAGTNTGELFF. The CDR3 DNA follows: TGTGCCAGCAGCGAAGCAGGGACGAACACCGGGGAGCTGTTTTTT.

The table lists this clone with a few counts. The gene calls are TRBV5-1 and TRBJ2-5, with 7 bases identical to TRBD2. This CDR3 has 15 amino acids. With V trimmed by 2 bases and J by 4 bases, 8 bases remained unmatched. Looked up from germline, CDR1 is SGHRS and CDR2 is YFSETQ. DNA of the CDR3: TGCGCCAGCAGCTTCGGGGGGACGCGTGGAGAGACCCAGTACTTC. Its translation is CASSFGGTRGETQYF.

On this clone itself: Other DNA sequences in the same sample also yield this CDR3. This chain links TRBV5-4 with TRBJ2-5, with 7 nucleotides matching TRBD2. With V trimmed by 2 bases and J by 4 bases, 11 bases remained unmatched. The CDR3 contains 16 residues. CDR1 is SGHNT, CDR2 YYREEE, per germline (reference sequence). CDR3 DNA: TGTGCCAGCAGCTTAGGGTCAGCGGGGTTACGAGAGACCCAGTACTTC. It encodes CASSLGSAGLRETQYF. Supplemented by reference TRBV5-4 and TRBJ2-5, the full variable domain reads ETGVTQSPTHLIKTRGQQVTLRCSSQSGHNTVSWYQQALGQGPQFIFQYYREEENGRGNFPPRFSGLQFPNYSSELNVNALELDDSALYLCASSLGSAGLRETQYFGPGTRLLVL.

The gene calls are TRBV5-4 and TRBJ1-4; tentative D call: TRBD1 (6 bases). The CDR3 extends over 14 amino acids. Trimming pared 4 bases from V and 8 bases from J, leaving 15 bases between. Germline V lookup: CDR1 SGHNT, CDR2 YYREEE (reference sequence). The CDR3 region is CASSPTGKEEKLFF. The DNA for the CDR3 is TGTGCCAGCAGCCCTACAGGGAAGGAGGAAAAACTGTTTTTT.

The CDR3 DNA reads TGTGCCAGTAGCTCGGGGGGGCTCTCCTACAATGAGCAGTTCTTC. It yields the protein CASSSGGLSYNEQFF. The rearrangement joins TRBV19 to TRBJ2-1; 8 positions agree with TRBD2. Germline V lookup: CDR1 LNHDA, CDR2 SQIVND (reference sequence). The CDR3 runs to 15 residues. The V gene end was trimmed by 6 bases and the J gene end by 0 bases; junction bases not matched to a gene: 4. Full variable domain (remainder filled in from reference TRBV19 and TRBJ2-1): DGGITQSPKYLFRKEGQNVTLSCEQNLNHDAMYWYRQDPGQGLRLIYYSQIVNDFQKGDIAEGYSVSREKKESFPLTVTSAQKNPTAFYLCASSSGGLSYNEQFFGPGTRLTVL.

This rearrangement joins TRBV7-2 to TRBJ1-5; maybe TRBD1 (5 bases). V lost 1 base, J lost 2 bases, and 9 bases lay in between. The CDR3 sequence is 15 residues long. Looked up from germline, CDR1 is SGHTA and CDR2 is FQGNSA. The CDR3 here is CASSLVTGGNQPQHF. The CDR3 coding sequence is TGTGCCAGCAGCTTAGTTACAGGTGGCAATCAGCCCCAGCATTTT.

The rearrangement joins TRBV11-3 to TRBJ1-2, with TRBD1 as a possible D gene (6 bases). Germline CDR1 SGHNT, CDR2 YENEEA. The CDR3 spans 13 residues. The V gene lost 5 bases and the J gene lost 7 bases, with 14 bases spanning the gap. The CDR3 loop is CASSRRTDGGYTF. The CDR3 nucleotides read TGTGCCAGCAGCCGACGGACAGATGGTGGCTACACCTTC. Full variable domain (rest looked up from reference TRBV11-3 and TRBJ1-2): EAGVVQSPRYKIIEKKQPVAFWCNPISGHNTLYWYLQNLGQGPELLIRYENEEAVDDSQLPKDRFSAERLKGVDSTLKIQPAELGDSAVYLCASSRRTDGGYTFGSGTRLTVV.

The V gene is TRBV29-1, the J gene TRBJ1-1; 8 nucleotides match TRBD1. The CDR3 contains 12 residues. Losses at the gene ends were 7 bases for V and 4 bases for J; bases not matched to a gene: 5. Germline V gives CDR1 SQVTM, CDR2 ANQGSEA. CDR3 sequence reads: CSAGGRGTEAFF. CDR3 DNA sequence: TGCAGCGCAGGGGGCAGGGGCACTGAAGCTTTCTTT.

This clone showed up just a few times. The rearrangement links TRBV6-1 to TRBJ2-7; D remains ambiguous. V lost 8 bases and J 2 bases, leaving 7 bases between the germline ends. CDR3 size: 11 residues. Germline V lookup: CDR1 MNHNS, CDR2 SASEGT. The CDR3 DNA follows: TGTGCCAGCGCTCAGGCCTACGAGCAGTACTTC. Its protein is CASAQAYEQYF.

This CDR3 reads CASSLDGVREQYV. The CDR3 DNA reads TGTGCCAGCAGCCTCGACGGAGTTAGGGAGCAGTACGTC. The chain employs TRBV27 and TRBJ2-7, with D unclear. From germline, CDR1 is MNHEY and CDR2 SMNVEV (reference sequence). This CDR3 region has 13 residues. V dropped 6 bases and J dropped 7 bases, with 16 bases sitting between them.